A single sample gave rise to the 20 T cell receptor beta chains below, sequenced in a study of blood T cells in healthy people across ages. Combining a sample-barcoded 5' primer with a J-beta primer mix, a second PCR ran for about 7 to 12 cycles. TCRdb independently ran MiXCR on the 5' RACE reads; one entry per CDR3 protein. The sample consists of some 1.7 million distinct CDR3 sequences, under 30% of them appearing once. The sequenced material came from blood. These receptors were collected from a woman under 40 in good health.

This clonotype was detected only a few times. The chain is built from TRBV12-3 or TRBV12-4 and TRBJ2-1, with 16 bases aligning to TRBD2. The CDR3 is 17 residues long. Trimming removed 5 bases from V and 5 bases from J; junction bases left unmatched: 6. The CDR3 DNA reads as TGTGCCAGCAGTCATACCGGGACTAGCGGGGGGGACAATGAGCAGTTCTTC. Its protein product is CASSHTGTSGGDNEQFF.

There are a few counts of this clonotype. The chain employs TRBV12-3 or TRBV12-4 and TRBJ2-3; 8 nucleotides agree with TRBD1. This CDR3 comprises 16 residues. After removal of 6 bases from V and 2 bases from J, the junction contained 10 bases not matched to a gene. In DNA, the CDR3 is TGTGCCAGCAGGGGAGGACAGGGACGGGCCACAGATACGCAGTATTTT. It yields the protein CASRGGQGRATDTQYF.

Here the CDR3 DNA reads TGTGCCAGCAGCCCCCACCCTCGCGACCTAGCCTACGAGCAGTACTTC. This gives the protein CASSPHPRDLAYEQYF. The chain links TRBV7-2 to TRBJ2-7; unclear D gene. The V gene's germline CDR1 is SGHTA and CDR2 FQGNSA. CDR3 length: 16 residues. V lost 5 bases to trimming and J lost 2 bases, with 19 bases between them.

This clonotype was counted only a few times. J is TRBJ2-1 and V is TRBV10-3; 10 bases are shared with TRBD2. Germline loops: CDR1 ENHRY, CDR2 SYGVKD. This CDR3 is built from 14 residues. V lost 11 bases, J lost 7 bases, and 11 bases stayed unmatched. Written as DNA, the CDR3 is TGTGCCGCCACTAGCGGGAATGGAAAAAATGAGCAGTTCTTC. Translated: CAATSGNGKNEQFF.

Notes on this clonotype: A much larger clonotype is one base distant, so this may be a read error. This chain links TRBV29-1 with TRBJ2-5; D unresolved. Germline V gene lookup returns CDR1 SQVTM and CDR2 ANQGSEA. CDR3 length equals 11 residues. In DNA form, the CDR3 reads TGCAGCGTTGGCGAGCAAGAGGCCCAGTACTTC. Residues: CSVGEQEAQYF.

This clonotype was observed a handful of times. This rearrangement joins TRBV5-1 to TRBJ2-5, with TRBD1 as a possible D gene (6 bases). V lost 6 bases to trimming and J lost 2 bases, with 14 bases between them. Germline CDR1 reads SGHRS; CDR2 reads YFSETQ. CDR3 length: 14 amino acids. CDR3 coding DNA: TGCGCCAGCAACACCACCGGACAGCAAGAGACCCAGTACTTC. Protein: CASNTTGQQETQYF.

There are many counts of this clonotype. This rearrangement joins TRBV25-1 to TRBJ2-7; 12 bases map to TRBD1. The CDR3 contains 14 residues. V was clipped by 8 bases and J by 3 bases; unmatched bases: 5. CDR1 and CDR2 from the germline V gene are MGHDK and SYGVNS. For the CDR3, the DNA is TGTGCCAGCGGGGGGACAGGGGGCCTCTACGAGCAGTACTTC. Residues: CASGGTGGLYEQYF.

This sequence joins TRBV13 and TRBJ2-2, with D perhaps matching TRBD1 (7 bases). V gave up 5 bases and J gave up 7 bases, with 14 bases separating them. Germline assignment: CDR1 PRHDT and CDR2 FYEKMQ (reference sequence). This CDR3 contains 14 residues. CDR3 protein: CASSPNQGGGELFF. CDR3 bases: TGTGCCAGCAGCCCCAATCAGGGGGGCGGGGAGCTGTTTTTT.

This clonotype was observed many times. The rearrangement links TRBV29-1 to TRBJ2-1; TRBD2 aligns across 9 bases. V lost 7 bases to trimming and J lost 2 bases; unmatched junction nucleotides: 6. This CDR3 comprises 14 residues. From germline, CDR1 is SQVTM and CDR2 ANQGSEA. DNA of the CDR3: TGCAGCGCTCTAGCGGGGCCGGCCTACAATGAGCAGTTCTTC. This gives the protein CSALAGPAYNEQFF.

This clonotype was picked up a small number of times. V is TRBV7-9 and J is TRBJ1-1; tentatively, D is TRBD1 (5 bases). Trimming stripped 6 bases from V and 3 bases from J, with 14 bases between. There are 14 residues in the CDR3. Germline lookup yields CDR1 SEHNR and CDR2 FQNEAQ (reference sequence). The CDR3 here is CASSDQGRDTEAFF. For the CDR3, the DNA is TGTGCCAGCAGTGATCAGGGTCGCGACACTGAAGCTTTCTTT.

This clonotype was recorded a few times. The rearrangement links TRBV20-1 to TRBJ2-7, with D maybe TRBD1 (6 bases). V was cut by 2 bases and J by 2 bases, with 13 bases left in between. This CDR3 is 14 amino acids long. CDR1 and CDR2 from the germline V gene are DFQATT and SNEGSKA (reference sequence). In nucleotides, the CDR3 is TGCAGTGCTAGATCAGGGGATCCTGCCTACGAGCAGTACTTC. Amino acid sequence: CSARSGDPAYEQYF.

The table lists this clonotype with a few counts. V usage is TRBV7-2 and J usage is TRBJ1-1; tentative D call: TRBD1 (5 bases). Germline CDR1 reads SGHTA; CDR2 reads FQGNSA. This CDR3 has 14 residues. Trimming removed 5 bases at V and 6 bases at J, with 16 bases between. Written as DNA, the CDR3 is TGTGCCAGCAGCGCAAACAGGTTACCCCCTGAAGCTTTCTTT. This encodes CASSANRLPPEAFF.

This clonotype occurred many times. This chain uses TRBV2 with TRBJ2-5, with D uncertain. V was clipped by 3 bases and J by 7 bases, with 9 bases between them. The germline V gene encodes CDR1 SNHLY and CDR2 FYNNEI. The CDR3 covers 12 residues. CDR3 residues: CASSEVWGTQYF. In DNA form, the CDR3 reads TGTGCCAGCAGTGAGGTCTGGGGGACCCAGTACTTC.

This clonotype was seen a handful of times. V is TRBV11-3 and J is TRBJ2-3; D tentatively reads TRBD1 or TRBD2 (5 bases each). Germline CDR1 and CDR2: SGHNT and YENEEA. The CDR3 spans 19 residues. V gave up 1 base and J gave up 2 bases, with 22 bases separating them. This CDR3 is CASSLALGARDQNTDTQYF. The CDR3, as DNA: TGTGCCAGCAGCTTAGCTTTGGGCGCTCGGGACCAAAACACAGATACGCAGTATTTT.

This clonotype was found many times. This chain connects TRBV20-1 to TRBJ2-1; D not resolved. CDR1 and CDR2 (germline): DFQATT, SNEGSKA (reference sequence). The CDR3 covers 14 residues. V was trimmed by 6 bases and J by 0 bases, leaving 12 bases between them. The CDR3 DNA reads TGCAGTGCCCATCAGTCGGGCTCCTACAATGAGCAGTTCTTC. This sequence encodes CSAHQSGSYNEQFF.

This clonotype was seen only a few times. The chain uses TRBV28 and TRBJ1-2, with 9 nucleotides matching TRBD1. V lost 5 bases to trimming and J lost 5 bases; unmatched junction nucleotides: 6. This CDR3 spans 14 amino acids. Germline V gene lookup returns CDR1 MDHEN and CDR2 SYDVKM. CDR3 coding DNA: TGTGCCAGCAGTCCCAACAGGGGGCCATATGGCTACACCTTC. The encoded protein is CASSPNRGPYGYTF.

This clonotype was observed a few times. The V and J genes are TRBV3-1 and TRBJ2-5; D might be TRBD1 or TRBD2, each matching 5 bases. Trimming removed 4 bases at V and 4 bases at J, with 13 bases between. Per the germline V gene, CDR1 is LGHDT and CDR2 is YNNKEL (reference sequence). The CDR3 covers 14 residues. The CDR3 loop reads CASSLPFGGETQYF. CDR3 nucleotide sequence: TGTGCCAGCAGCCTCCCCTTTGGGGGAGAGACCCAGTACTTC.

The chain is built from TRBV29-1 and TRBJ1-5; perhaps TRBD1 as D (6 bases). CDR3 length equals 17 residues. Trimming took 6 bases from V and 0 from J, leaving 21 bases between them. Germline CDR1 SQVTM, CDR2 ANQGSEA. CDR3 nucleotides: TGCAGCGTCGGTAGCCGGACAGAGCCGTATAGCAATCAGCCCCAGCATTTT. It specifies CSVGSRTEPYSNQPQHF. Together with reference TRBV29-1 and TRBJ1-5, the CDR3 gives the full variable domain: SAVISQKPSRDICQRGTSLTIQCQVDSQVTMMFWYRQQPGQSLTLIATANQGSEATYESGFVIDKFPISRPNLTFSTLTVSNMSPEDSSIYLCSVGSRTEPYSNQPQHFGDGTRLSIL.

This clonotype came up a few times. The CDR3 loop is CASSPYNGEIVGYEQYF. CDR3 coding DNA: TGTGCCAGCAGCCCCTATAATGGGGAGATCGTCGGATACGAGCAGTACTTC. The genes are TRBV5-8 and TRBJ2-7, with D possibly matching TRBD2 (5 bases). V was shortened by 4 bases and J by 4 bases, with 24 bases between the two germline ends. This CDR3 region has 17 residues. The germline V gene has CDR1 SGHTS and CDR2 YDEGEE.

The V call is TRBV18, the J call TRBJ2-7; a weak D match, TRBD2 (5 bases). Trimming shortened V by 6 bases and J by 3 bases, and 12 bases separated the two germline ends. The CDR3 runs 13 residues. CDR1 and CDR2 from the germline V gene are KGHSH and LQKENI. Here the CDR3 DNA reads TGTGCCAGCTCCAGCGGACCCGACTACGAGCAGTACTTC. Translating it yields CASSSGPDYEQYF.